The 6 T cell receptor beta chains presented below share a single source sample, sequenced in a study of blood T cell repertoires in COVID-19. TCRdb's copy holds only in-frame clones and misses some; the assay was immunoSEQ multiplex PCR. The sample yields about 200,000 clones, roughly 82% seen once. The sample taken for sequencing was peripheral blood. The receptors come from a man aged 45-65 years with active or convalescent COVID-19.

This chain links TRBV18 with TRBJ2-4, with D perhaps matching TRBD2 (7 bases). Trimming took off 6 bases at V and 0 bases at J, with 33 bases between the two ends. Germline values: CDR1 KGHSH, CDR2 LQKENI. This CDR3 region has 22 residues. The CDR3 region is CASSPTRGIVSGNNGAKNIQYF. The CDR3, as DNA: TGTGCCAGCTCGCCAACGAGGGGGATTGTAAGCGGGAATAATGGAGCCAAAAACATTCAGTACTTC. Full variable domain (remainder filled in from reference TRBV18 and TRBJ2-4): NAGVMQNPRHLVRRRGQEARLRCSPMKGHSHVYWYRQLPEEGLKFMVYLQKENIIDESGMPKERFSAEFPKEGPSILRIQQVVRGDSAAYFCASSPTRGIVSGNNGAKNIQYFGAGTRLSVL.

This clone appeared once. At one end the junction does not follow the germline gene, possibly because of a read error. This sequence joins TRBV4-3 and TRBJ2-7; tentatively, D is TRBD1 (5 bases). The CDR3 contains 14 residues. The germline gives CDR1 LGHNA, CDR2 YSLEER. CDR3 in amino acids: CASSQVRVSSEQYF. CDR3 in DNA: TGCGCCAGCAGCCAAGTCAGGGTGTCCTCCGAGCAGTACTTC.

This chain joins TRBV5-1 and TRBJ1-1; the D gene is possibly TRBD1 (6 bases). Germline V lookup: CDR1 SGHRS, CDR2 YFSETQ. CDR3 length: 15 residues. Trimming shortened V by 1 base and J by 2 bases, and 12 bases separated the two germline ends. CDR3: CASSLFGQLNTEAFF. The DNA for the CDR3 is TGCGCCAGCAGCTTGTTTGGACAGCTCAACACTGAAGCTTTCTTT.

This clone showed up just once. This rearrangement joins TRBV2 to TRBJ2-3; D is ambiguous. In germline, CDR1 is SNHLY, CDR2 FYNNEI. V lost 7 bases to trimming and J lost 2 bases, with 4 bases between them. This CDR3 region has 11 residues. CDR3 DNA sequence: TGTGCCAGCAAATACACAGATACGCAGTATTTT. It yields the protein CASKYTDTQYF.

In regard to this clone: Additional DNA sequences in this sample encode the identical CDR3. The chain recombines TRBV3-1 (or the pseudogene TRBV3-2) with TRBJ1-6, with TRBD1 identical over 9 bases. Germline CDR1 reads LGHDT; CDR2 reads YNNKEL (reference sequence). The CDR3 covers 16 residues. The J segment lost 10 bases and the V segment lost 0 bases, leaving 7 bases of the junction unmatched. CDR3 in DNA: TGTGCCAGCAGCCAAGATTGGGACAGGGCGCGCTCACCCCTCCACTTT. Encoded protein: CASSQDWDRARSPLHF.

The V gene is TRBV7-9, the J gene TRBJ2-3; 8 positions agree with TRBD1. The V gene's germline CDR1 is SEHNR and CDR2 FQNEAQ (reference sequence). Germline trimming cut 1 base from V and 6 bases from J; bases unmatched to any gene: 3. The CDR3 covers 14 residues. The CDR3 region is CASSLGQGPDTQYF. The CDR3 DNA reads TGTGCCAGCAGCTTAGGACAGGGGCCGGATACGCAGTATTTT.